Each of the 17 T cell receptor beta chains below was sequenced from the same sample in a study of vaccination and CD4 T cells after COVID-19. The Oncomine TCR Beta short-read assay sequenced DNA from cultured CD4+ T cells. MiXCR, run by TCRdb on the PCR reads, gives a single entry per CDR3 protein. The profile covers about 16,000 distinct CDR3 sequences, with around 52% appearing a single time and about 4% taken by the ten largest. What these receptors recognize is not known. Indicated treatment: approximately nine-day PBMC culture with coronavirus spike peptide pools or control peptides (ViraFEST assay). The source material was CD4+ T cells from blood, cultured in vitro, sampled before SARS-CoV-2 vaccination. The source is a human donor who had recovered from COVID-19.

The chain recombines TRBV20-1 with TRBJ2-5; the D gene is possibly TRBD1 (5 bases). The V and J ends lost 3 bases and 5 bases respectively, with 19 bases between them. The CDR3 runs to 15 residues. The germline V gene encodes CDR1 DFQATT and CDR2 SNEGSKA (reference sequence). CDR3 in DNA: TGCAGTGCTAGTACTGGGGCGTTGGGTAGGGAGACCCAGTACTTC. This sequence encodes CSASTGALGRETQYF.

The V call is TRBV6-1, the J call TRBJ1-5; TRBD1 matches at 8 bases. The CDR3 covers 16 residues. Looked up from germline, CDR1 is MNHNS and CDR2 is SASEGT. The J segment lost 3 bases and the V segment lost 3 bases, leaving 7 bases of the junction unmatched. The CDR3 spells CASSDVDRAINQPQHF. In nucleotides, the CDR3 is TGTGCCAGCAGTGACGTGGACAGGGCCATCAATCAGCCCCAGCATTTT.

This clonotype was detected only a few times. The chain carries TRBV12-3 or TRBV12-4 and TRBJ2-7, with 9 bases that match TRBD1. J was trimmed by 5 bases and V by 4 bases; bases with no gene match: 6. This CDR3 contains 14 residues. CDR3: CASSWGTGSNEQYF. The DNA of the CDR3 is TGTGCCAGCAGTTGGGGGACAGGGAGCAACGAGCAGTACTTC.

The chain's CDR3 is CSASGSGTGELFF. The DNA for the CDR3 is TGCAGCGCTAGCGGGAGTGGAACCGGGGAGCTGTTTTTT. The rearrangement uses TRBV29-1 and TRBJ2-2; 10 bases fit TRBD2. The ends lost 7 bases at V and 5 bases at J; junction bases unmatched: 4. The CDR3 spans 13 residues. From germline, CDR1 is SQVTM and CDR2 ANQGSEA.

V gene TRBV15 combines with J gene TRBJ2-3; 10 bases map to TRBD1. V dropped 1 base and J dropped 5; count of bases not matched to a gene: 3. The CDR3 is 15 amino acids. Germline CDR1 and CDR2: LNHNV and YYDKDF (reference sequence). The CDR3 region has the DNA TGTGCCACCAGCAGAGCCGGGACAGGGGTAGATACGCAGTATTTT. This encodes CATSRAGTGVDTQYF.

This rearrangement joins TRBV20-1 to TRBJ1-2, with D perhaps TRBD1 (6 bases). V was trimmed by 5 bases and J by 2 bases, leaving 12 bases between them. The CDR3 consists of 13 residues. Germline CDR1 and CDR2: DFQATT and SNEGSKA (reference sequence). CDR3 region: CSADPGVNYGYTF. DNA for the CDR3: TGCAGTGCTGATCCAGGGGTAAACTATGGCTACACCTTC.

CDR3 protein: CASSQEADRVNSPLHF. CDR3 in DNA: TGTGCCAGCAGCCAAGAGGCGGACAGGGTTAATTCACCCCTCCACTTT. The rearrangement joins TRBV3-1 to TRBJ1-6; 8 bases agree with TRBD1. Germline trimming cut 0 bases from V and 6 bases from J; bases unmatched to any gene: 4. The germline V gene encodes CDR1 LGHDT and CDR2 YNNKEL (reference sequence). The CDR3 loop spans 16 amino acids.

This clonotype was seen a handful of times. The chain combines TRBV15 with TRBJ1-6, with 7 bases matching TRBD1. Germline CDR1 LNHNV, CDR2 YYDKDF (reference sequence). Trimming cost V 3 bases and J 7 bases; bases outside gene matches: 3. This CDR3 is built from 14 residues. Written as DNA, the CDR3 is TGTGCCACCAGCAGCCGGACAGGAAATTCACCCCTCCACTTT. Translating gives CATSSRTGNSPLHF.

This rearrangement joins TRBV6-1 to TRBJ1-1; a weak D match, TRBD1 (5 bases). The germline CDR1 and CDR2 sequences are MNHNS and SASEGT. The germline V and J ends were trimmed by 3 bases and 5 bases, with 13 bases remaining between them. This CDR3 contains 14 residues. The CDR3 DNA is TGTGCCAGCAGTGAGGGCAGGGCGGGTACTGAAGCTTTCTTT. Translated, it gives CASSEGRAGTEAFF.

This clonotype was seen once. V and J are TRBV4-1 and TRBJ1-2, with 7 bases lining up with TRBD1. The CDR3 spans 16 residues. Trimming at V came to 3 bases and at J to 6 bases, leaving 13 bases not matched to a gene. From germline, CDR1 is MGHRA and CDR2 YSYEKL. CDR3 amino acids: CASSQSYTGTADGYTF. The CDR3 coding sequence is TGCGCCAGCAGCCAGAGCTATACCGGGACAGCGGATGGCTACACCTTC.

This clonotype was seen a few times. The rearrangement joins TRBV20-1 to TRBJ2-1; 11 bases line up with TRBD2. CDR1 is DFQATT and CDR2 is SNEGSKA in the germline V gene (reference sequence). CDR3 size: 17 residues. V trimming: 1 base; J trimming: 7 bases; junction bases outside the gene matches: 12. Here the CDR3 DNA reads TGCAGTGCTAGAGTCCGAGGACTAGCGGGTAATTTAAATGAGCAGTTCTTC. Residues: CSARVRGLAGNLNEQFF.

The chain joins TRBV20-1 to TRBJ2-3; 8 bases are a match to TRBD1. The CDR3 spans 14 residues. CDR1 is DFQATT and CDR2 is SNEGSKA in the germline V gene (reference sequence). The junction had 13 bases not matched to a gene; V was cut back by 6 bases and J by 8 bases. In DNA, the CDR3 is TGCAGTGCGTCAGCAGGGGGCGCCTCAAGTACGCAGTATTTT. Translation: CSASAGGASSTQYF.

This clonotype was seen more than once but under ten times. This rearrangement joins TRBV24-1 to TRBJ1-2; D gene ambiguous. Trimming cost V 4 bases and J 2 bases, with 19 bases left between them. The germline gives CDR1 KGHDR, CDR2 SFDVKD. This CDR3 is built from 17 residues. CDR3 residues: CATSDAPGKGINYGYTF. The CDR3 DNA follows: TGTGCCACCAGTGACGCTCCGGGGAAAGGGATCAACTATGGCTACACCTTC.

This clonotype turned up a few times. V and J are TRBV6-1 and TRBJ1-6, with 7 bases matching TRBD1. Germline loops: CDR1 MNHNS, CDR2 SASEGT. J gave up 0 bases and V 2 bases, and 10 bases lay outside the gene matches. CDR3 length: 19 residues. In DNA form, the CDR3 reads TGTGCCAGCAGTGAATTCTATACGACAGGGAGCTCCTATAATTCACCCCTCCACTTT. Translation gives CASSEFYTTGSSYNSPLHF.

V is TRBV2 and J is TRBJ1-5, with D unresolved. The CDR3 covers 13 residues. The V gene lost 6 bases and the J gene lost 0 bases, with 6 bases spanning the gap. Germline loops: CDR1 SNHLY, CDR2 FYNNEI. In DNA form, the CDR3 reads TGTGCCAGCAGGTGGGGTAGCAATCAGCCCCAGCATTTT. This gives the protein CASRWGSNQPQHF.

V gene TRBV27 combines with J gene TRBJ2-3; tentatively, D is TRBD2 (7 bases). There are 15 residues in the CDR3. Trimming removed 4 bases from V and 0 bases from J, with 11 bases in between. In germline, CDR1 is MNHEY, CDR2 SMNVEV (reference sequence). Written as DNA, the CDR3 is TGTGCCAGCAGTTGGGGGGGCGGGAGCACAGATACGCAGTATTTT. Amino acid sequence: CASSWGGGSTDTQYF.

This clonotype was detected only a few times. The rearrangement uses TRBV6-1 and TRBJ1-6, with D possibly being TRBD1 (5 bases). CDR3 length: 14 amino acids. The V end lost 5 bases, the J end lost 10 bases, and 15 bases lay between the germline ends. CDR1 is MNHNS and CDR2 is SASEGT in the germline V gene. In nucleotides, the CDR3 is TGTGCCAGCAGTCCCTCGGGGGAGAGCTCACCCCTCCACTTT. Protein sequence: CASSPSGESSPLHF.